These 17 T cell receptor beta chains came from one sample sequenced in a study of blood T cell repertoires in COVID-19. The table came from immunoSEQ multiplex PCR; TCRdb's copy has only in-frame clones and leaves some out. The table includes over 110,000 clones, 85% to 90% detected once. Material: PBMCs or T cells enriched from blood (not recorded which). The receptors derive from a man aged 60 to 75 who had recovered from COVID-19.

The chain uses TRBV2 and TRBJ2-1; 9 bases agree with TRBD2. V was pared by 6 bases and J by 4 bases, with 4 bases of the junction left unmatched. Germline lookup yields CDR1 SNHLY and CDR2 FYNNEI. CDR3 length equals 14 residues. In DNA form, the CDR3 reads TGTGCCAGCAGGAGCGGGGGGTCTTACAATGAGCAGTTCTTC. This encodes CASRSGGSYNEQFF.

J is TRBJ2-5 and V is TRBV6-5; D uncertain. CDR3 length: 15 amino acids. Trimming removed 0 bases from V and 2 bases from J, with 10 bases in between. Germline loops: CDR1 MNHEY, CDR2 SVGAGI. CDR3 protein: CASSYSRVTQETQYF. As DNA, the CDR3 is TGTGCCAGCAGTTACTCGAGAGTTACTCAAGAGACCCAGTACTTC.

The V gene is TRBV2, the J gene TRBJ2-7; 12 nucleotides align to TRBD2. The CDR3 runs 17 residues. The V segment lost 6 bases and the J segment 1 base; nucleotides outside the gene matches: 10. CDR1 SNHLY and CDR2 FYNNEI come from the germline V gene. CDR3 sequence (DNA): TGTGCCAGCAGCCCTCCACTAGCGGGAGGAACTTCCTACGAGCAGTACTTC. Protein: CASSPPLAGGTSYEQYF.

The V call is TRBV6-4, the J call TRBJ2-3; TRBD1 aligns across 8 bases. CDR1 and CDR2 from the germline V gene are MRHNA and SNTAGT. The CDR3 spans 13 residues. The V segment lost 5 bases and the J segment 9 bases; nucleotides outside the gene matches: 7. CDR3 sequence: CASSPRDRRTQYF. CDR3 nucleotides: TGTGCCAGCAGTCCCCGGGACAGGCGAACGCAGTATTTT.

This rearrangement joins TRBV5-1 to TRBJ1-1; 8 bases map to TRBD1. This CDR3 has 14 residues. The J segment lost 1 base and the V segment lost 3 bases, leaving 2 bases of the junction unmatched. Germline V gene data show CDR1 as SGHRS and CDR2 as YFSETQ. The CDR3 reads CASSSGGGNTEAFF. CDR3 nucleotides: TGCGCCAGCAGCTCAGGGGGCGGGAACACTGAAGCTTTCTTT.

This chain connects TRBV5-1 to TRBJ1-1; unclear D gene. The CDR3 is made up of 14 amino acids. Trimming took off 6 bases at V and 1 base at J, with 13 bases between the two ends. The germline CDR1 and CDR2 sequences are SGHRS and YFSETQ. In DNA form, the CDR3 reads TGCGCCAGCAAATTGGCAGGTACGAACACTGAAGCTTTCTTT. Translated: CASKLAGTNTEAFF.

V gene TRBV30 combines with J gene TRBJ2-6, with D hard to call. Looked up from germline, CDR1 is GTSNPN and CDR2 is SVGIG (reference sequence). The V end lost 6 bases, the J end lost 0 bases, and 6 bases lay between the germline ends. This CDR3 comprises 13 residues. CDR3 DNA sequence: TGTGCCTGCCTCCCCTCTGGGGCCAACGTCCTGACTTTC. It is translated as CACLPSGANVLTF.

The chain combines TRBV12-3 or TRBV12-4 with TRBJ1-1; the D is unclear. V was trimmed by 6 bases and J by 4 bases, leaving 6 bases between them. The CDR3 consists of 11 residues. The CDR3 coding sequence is TGTGCCAGCAGCCGGAGCACTGAAGCTTTCTTT. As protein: CASSRSTEAFF.

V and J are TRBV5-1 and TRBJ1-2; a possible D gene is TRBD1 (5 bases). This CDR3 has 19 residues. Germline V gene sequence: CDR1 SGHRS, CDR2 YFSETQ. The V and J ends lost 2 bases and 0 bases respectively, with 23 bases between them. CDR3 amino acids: CASSLDSRVTTRTNYGYTF. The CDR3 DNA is TGCGCCAGCAGCTTAGACAGTCGTGTTACGACTCGGACTAACTATGGCTACACCTTC.

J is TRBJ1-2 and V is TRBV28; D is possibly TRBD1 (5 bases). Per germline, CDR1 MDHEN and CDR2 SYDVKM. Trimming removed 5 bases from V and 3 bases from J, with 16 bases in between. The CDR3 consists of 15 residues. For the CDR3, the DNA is TGTGCCAGCAGTGTATTCCAGGGTGGGGACTATGGCTACACCTTC. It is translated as CASSVFQGGDYGYTF.

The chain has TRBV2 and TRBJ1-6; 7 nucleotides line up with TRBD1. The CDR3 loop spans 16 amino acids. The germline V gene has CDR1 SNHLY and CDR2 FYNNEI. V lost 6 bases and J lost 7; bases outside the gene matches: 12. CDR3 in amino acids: CASRPPSGTANSPLHF. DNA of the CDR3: TGTGCCAGCAGGCCCCCCTCCGGGACAGCCAATTCACCCCTCCACTTT.

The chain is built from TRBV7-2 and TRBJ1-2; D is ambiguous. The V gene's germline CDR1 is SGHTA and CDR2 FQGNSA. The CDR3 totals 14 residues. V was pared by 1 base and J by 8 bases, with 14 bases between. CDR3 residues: CASSLGRSQRGYTF. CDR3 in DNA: TGTGCCAGCAGCTTAGGAAGGAGTCAACGAGGCTACACCTTC.

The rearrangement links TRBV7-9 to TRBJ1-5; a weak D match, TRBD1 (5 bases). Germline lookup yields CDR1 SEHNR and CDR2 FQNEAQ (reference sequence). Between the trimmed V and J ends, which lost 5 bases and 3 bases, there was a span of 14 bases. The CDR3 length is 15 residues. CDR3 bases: TGTGCCAGCAGCGGCGATTGGGGGGACAATCAGCCCCAGCATTTT. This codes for CASSGDWGDNQPQHF.

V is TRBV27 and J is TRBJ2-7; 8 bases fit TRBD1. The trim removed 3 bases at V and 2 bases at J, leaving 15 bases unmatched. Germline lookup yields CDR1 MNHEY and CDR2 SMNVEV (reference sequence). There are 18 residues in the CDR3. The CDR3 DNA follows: TGTGCCAGCAGTTTCCTAACCCCGACAGGGGACAGAACCTACGAGCAGTACTTC. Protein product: CASSFLTPTGDRTYEQYF.

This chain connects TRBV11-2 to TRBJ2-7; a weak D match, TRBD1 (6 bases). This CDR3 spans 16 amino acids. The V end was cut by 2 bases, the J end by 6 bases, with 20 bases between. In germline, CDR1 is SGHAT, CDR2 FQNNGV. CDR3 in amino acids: CASSLTGSLYGVEQYF. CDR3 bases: TGTGCCAGCAGCTTAACAGGGTCCCTCTATGGGGTCGAGCAGTACTTC.

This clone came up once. The CDR3 here is CATSRGQPTEAFF. In DNA, the CDR3 is TGTGCCACCAGCAGAGGGCAACCTACTGAAGCTTTCTTT. The chain has TRBV15 and TRBJ1-1; D gene unclear. This CDR3 has 13 residues. Germline V CDR1 and CDR2: LNHNV, YYDKDF (reference sequence). Trimming shortened V by 1 base and J by 5 bases, and 8 bases separated the two germline ends.

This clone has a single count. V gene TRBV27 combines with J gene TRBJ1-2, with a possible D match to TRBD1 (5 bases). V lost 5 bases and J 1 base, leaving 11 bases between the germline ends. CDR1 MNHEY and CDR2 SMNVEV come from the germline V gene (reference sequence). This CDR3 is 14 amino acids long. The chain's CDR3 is CASSRAGINYGYTF. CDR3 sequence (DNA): TGTGCCAGCAGTCGAGCAGGGATTAACTATGGCTACACCTTC.